Each of the 32 T cell receptor beta chains below was sequenced from the same sample in a study of blood T cell repertoires in COVID-19. Assay: immunoSEQ multiplex PCR; the TCRdb copy retains only in-frame clones and omits some. This sample has about 190,000 clones, with about four fifths found just once. Material for sequencing was PBMCs or T cells enriched from blood (not recorded which). These receptor sequences come from a woman aged 25 to 39 who had recovered from COVID-19.

The genes are TRBV19 and TRBJ2-5, with 7 bases matching TRBD2. The CDR3 is 15 residues long. Germline V gives CDR1 LNHDA, CDR2 SQIVND (reference sequence). Germline trimming cut 6 bases from V and 0 bases from J; bases unmatched to any gene: 7. For the CDR3, the DNA is TGTGCCAGTAGCTACCCTAGCGGAAACCAAGAGACCCAGTACTTC. Protein sequence: CASSYPSGNQETQYF.

This clone was seen a handful of times. The chain links TRBV10-3 to TRBJ1-1, with D perhaps TRBD1 (5 bases). Trimming took 11 bases from V and 1 from J, leaving 20 bases between them. The V gene's germline CDR1 is ENHRY and CDR2 SYGVKD. This CDR3 is 15 amino acids long. The DNA for the CDR3 is TGTGCCTCTTTATCTGTGGGGGGGACGAACACTGAAGCTTTCTTT. Translation gives CASLSVGGTNTEAFF.

The rearrangement uses TRBV2 and TRBJ1-1; D gene unclear. The CDR3 spans 11 residues. Germline V gives CDR1 SNHLY, CDR2 FYNNEI. V was shortened by 7 bases and J by 2 bases, with 5 bases between the two germline ends. The CDR3 DNA is TGTGCCAGCACCCAAAACACTGAAGCTTTCTTT. It codes for CASTQNTEAFF. Supplemented by reference TRBV2 and TRBJ1-1, the full variable domain reads EPEVTQTPSHQVTQMGQEVILRCVPISNHLYFYWYRQILGQKVEFLVSFYNNEISEKSEIFDDQFSVERPDGSNFTLKIRSTKLEDSAMYFCASTQNTEAFFGQGTRLTVV.

This sequence joins TRBV6-5 and TRBJ1-5; D is possibly TRBD1 (6 bases). Germline V lookup: CDR1 MNHEY, CDR2 SVGAGI. The CDR3 runs 15 residues. V lost 0 bases to trimming and J lost 4 bases, with 10 bases between them. CDR3 amino acids: CASSYSRGMNQPQHF. CDR3 in DNA: TGTGCCAGCAGTTACTCAAGGGGGATGAATCAGCCCCAGCATTTT.

V is TRBV7-9 and J is TRBJ1-5; no reliable D call. Trimming cost V 4 bases and J 4 bases, with 5 bases left between them. From germline, CDR1 is SEHNR and CDR2 FQNEAQ (reference sequence). The CDR3 has 12 amino acids. The DNA for the CDR3 is TGTGCCAGCAGCTCCAGAAATCAGCCCCAGCATTTT. Protein product: CASSSRNQPQHF.

This rearrangement joins TRBV7-2 to TRBJ2-5; unclear D gene. V lost 2 bases and J lost 1, with 5 bases in between. The CDR3 has 13 amino acids. CDR1 is SGHTA, CDR2 FQGNSA, per germline. The CDR3 sequence: CASSLLGQETQYF. The CDR3 DNA sequence: TGTGCCAGCAGCTTACTCGGCCAAGAGACCCAGTACTTC.

This chain connects TRBV27 to TRBJ2-7, with 9 bases aligning to TRBD1. The CDR3 has 14 residues. The V and J ends lost 7 bases and 2 bases, in that order; junction bases with no gene match: 6. Germline CDR1 and CDR2: MNHEY and SMNVEV (reference sequence). CDR3 nucleotides: TGTGCCAGCAATCCCGGACAGGGGCCCTACGAGCAGTACTTC. This translates into CASNPGQGPYEQYF.

V gene TRBV18 combines with J gene TRBJ1-1, with 7 positions matching TRBD1. The J segment lost 1 base and the V segment lost 4 bases, leaving 3 bases of the junction unmatched. Germline lookup yields CDR1 KGHSH and CDR2 LQKENI. The CDR3 length is 14 residues. CDR3 coding DNA: TGTGCCAGCTCACGGGACAGCCAGAACACTGAAGCTTTCTTT. Residues: CASSRDSQNTEAFF. The variable domain in full, with the rest retrieved from reference TRBV18 and TRBJ1-1, is NAGVMQNPRHLVRRRGQEARLRCSPMKGHSHVYWYRQLPEEGLKFMVYLQKENIIDESGMPKERFSAEFPKEGPSILRIQQVVRGDSAAYFCASSRDSQNTEAFFGQGTRLTVV.

The chain carries TRBV5-8 and TRBJ1-1; the D gene is possibly TRBD1 (5 bases). Trimming took 2 bases from V and 0 from J, leaving 11 bases between them. Germline V gene sequence: CDR1 SGHTS, CDR2 YDEGEE. The CDR3 loop spans 15 amino acids. The CDR3 DNA follows: TGTGCCAGCAGCTTCCGAGGCAGGGTGAACACTGAAGCTTTCTTT. Its protein is CASSFRGRVNTEAFF.

The V gene is TRBV7-2, the J gene TRBJ2-3; 7 positions match TRBD2. In germline, CDR1 is SGHTA, CDR2 FQGNSA. The CDR3 loop spans 15 amino acids. V was pared by 1 base and J by 2 bases, with 3 bases of the junction left unmatched. The DNA for the CDR3 is TGTGCCAGCAGCTTAGGTCTAGCGGCCACAGATACGCAGTATTTT. Its translation is CASSLGLAATDTQYF.

V gene TRBV6-5 combines with J gene TRBJ1-5; D is unclear. Trimming cost V 6 bases and J 0 bases, with 12 bases left between them. This CDR3 region has 15 residues. Germline V gene sequence: CDR1 MNHEY, CDR2 SVGAGI. The CDR3 nucleotides read TGTGCCAGCAGGGTTGTGGCTGATAGCAATCAGCCCCAGCATTTT. It specifies CASRVVADSNQPQHF.

The chain is built from TRBV11-2 and TRBJ2-1; 12 positions match TRBD2. The V gene's germline CDR1 is SGHAT and CDR2 FQNNGV. V lost 2 bases, J lost 6 bases, and 2 bases stayed unmatched. CDR3 length equals 15 residues. CDR3 coding DNA: TGTGCCAGCAGCTTATCTAGCGGGAGGGCCAATGAGCAGTTCTTC. Encoded protein: CASSLSSGRANEQFF.

This clone came up once. This chain joins TRBV25-1 and TRBJ2-2; a possible D gene is TRBD1 (5 bases). CDR1 is MGHDK and CDR2 is SYGVNS in the germline V gene. This CDR3 has 14 residues. Trimming stripped 5 bases from V and 13 bases from J, with 20 bases between. CDR3: CASSHSGWAVALFF. In DNA form, the CDR3 reads TGTGCCAGCAGTCACTCAGGGTGGGCAGTGGCGCTGTTTTTT. Full variable domain (outside the CDR3, taken from reference TRBV25-1 and TRBJ2-2): EADIYQTPRYLVIGTGKKITLECSQTMGHDKMYWYQQDPGMELHLIHYSYGVNSTEKGDLSSESTVSRIRTEHFPLTLESARPSHTSQYLCASSHSGWAVALFFGEGSRLTVL.

The chain joins TRBV3-1 (or the pseudogene TRBV3-2) to TRBJ1-1; 8 bases align to TRBD1. V shed 3 bases and J 1 base; nucleotides not matched to a gene: 7. The germline gives CDR1 LGHDT, CDR2 YNNKEL (reference sequence). The CDR3 is 16 amino acids. Written as DNA, the CDR3 is TGTGCCAGCAGCCAGTCGACAGGGGCGAGGAACACTGAAGCTTTCTTT. Protein: CASSQSTGARNTEAFF.

The chain joins TRBV9 to TRBJ2-7; 8 bases are a match to TRBD2. CDR3 length equals 14 residues. Trimming at V came to 0 bases and at J to 1 base, leaving 0 bases not matched to a gene. Germline assignment: CDR1 SGDLS and CDR2 YYNGEE. CDR3 coding DNA: TGTGCCAGCAGCGTAGCTAGCGGGTCCTACGAGCAGTACTTC. The encoded protein is CASSVASGSYEQYF.

This sequence joins TRBV29-1 and TRBJ2-1, with D perhaps TRBD2 (7 bases). The V end was cut by 6 bases, the J end by 3 bases, with 12 bases between. Germline V gene data show CDR1 as SQVTM and CDR2 as ANQGSEA. The CDR3 is 13 amino acids. This chain's CDR3 is CSVQGGGYNEQFF. The CDR3 nucleotides read TGCAGCGTACAGGGAGGGGGCTACAATGAGCAGTTCTTC.

V usage is TRBV28 and J usage is TRBJ2-1, with 9 bases identical to TRBD1. The CDR3 runs to 16 residues. Germline CDR1 is MDHEN and CDR2 is SYDVKM. J was trimmed by 0 bases and V by 6 bases; bases with no gene match: 6. CDR3 nucleotides: TGTGCCAGCAGGGAAACAGGGGGCAGCTCCTACAATGAGCAGTTCTTC. This codes for CASRETGGSSYNEQFF.

This clone was counted a few times. The chain carries TRBV7-9 and TRBJ2-3; D gene uncertain. CDR3 length: 15 residues. Trimming took 1 base from V and 6 from J, leaving 14 bases between them. Germline V gene data show CDR1 as SEHNR and CDR2 as FQNEAQ (reference sequence). Here the CDR3 DNA reads TGTGCCAGCAGCTTAGGGTTGCCAGATTGGGATACGCAGTATTTT. This encodes CASSLGLPDWDTQYF.

V is TRBV10-3 and J is TRBJ2-5; 11 bases align to TRBD2. CDR1 ENHRY and CDR2 SYGVKD come from the germline V gene. J gave up 4 bases and V 8 bases, and 12 bases lay outside the gene matches. The CDR3 length is 16 residues. CDR3 sequence (DNA): TGTGCCATCGGGGAGGATAGCGGGAGGGCCTCAGAGACCCAGTACTTC. It encodes CAIGEDSGRASETQYF.

The chain carries TRBV10-1 and TRBJ2-3; D may be TRBD2 (5 bases). Deletions cut 0 bases from V and 3 bases from J, with 13 bases between. This CDR3 has 16 residues. From germline, CDR1 is WNHNN and CDR2 SYGVQD (reference sequence). The CDR3 DNA sequence: TGCGCCAGCAGTGAGTCCGAGGGAGTCAAGACAGATACGCAGTATTTT. Its translation: CASSESEGVKTDTQYF.

This chain joins TRBV19 and TRBJ2-1, with 11 positions matching TRBD2. Unmatched junction bases numbered 5, after V lost 6 bases and J lost 4 bases. Germline V gene data show CDR1 as LNHDA and CDR2 as SQIVND (reference sequence). The CDR3 spans 15 residues. CDR3 loop: CASSSRLAGYNEQFF. DNA for the CDR3: TGTGCCAGTAGCTCCCGACTAGCGGGGTACAATGAGCAGTTCTTC.

The chain joins TRBV6-1 to TRBJ2-3; 8 bases are a match to TRBD2. The V gene end was trimmed by 4 bases and the J gene end by 2 bases; junction bases not matched to a gene: 5. CDR1 and CDR2 (germline): MNHNS, SASEGT. The CDR3 contains 15 residues. CDR3 residues: CASSGAGALTDTQYF. The CDR3, as DNA: TGTGCCAGCAGTGGAGCGGGGGCGCTCACAGATACGCAGTATTTT.

The chain links TRBV7-2 to TRBJ2-2; 10 bases match TRBD2. J was trimmed by 5 bases and V by 4 bases; bases with no gene match: 7. The CDR3 length is 16 residues. Germline values: CDR1 SGHTA, CDR2 FQGNSA. The CDR3 sequence is CASSSQAGGPTGELFF. The DNA of the CDR3 is TGTGCCAGCAGCTCCCAAGCGGGGGGGCCAACCGGGGAGCTGTTTTTT.

The chain employs TRBV7-3 and TRBJ1-1; D gene uncertain. Germline V gene data show CDR1 as SGHTA and CDR2 as FQGTGA. Trimming pared 0 bases from V and 4 bases from J, leaving 12 bases between. CDR3 length equals 15 residues. CDR3 in amino acids: CASSLTGVSGTEAFF. CDR3 in DNA: TGTGCCAGCAGCTTAACGGGCGTTTCTGGCACTGAAGCTTTCTTT.

The V and J genes are TRBV7-8 and TRBJ1-1; D gene uncertain. The germline CDR1 and CDR2 sequences are SGHVS and FQNEAQ. Trimming left V 5 bases short and J 6 bases short, with 16 bases between. The length of the CDR3 is 14 residues. CDR3 loop: CASSRPEGRAEAFF. CDR3 nucleotide sequence: TGTGCCAGCAGCCGCCCAGAGGGAAGGGCTGAAGCTTTCTTT.

The V and J genes are TRBV28 and TRBJ1-1; the match to TRBD1 covers 7 bases. The CDR3 covers 14 residues. V shed 1 base, J shed 3 bases, and the junction held 2 bases outside the gene matches. The germline V gene encodes CDR1 MDHEN and CDR2 SYDVKM. This CDR3 is CASSLSTGYTEAFF. CDR3 coding DNA: TGTGCCAGCAGTTTATCGACAGGGTACACTGAAGCTTTCTTT.

This clone was seen more than once but under ten times. This chain connects TRBV7-9 to TRBJ1-1; D not resolved. Germline V CDR1 and CDR2: SEHNR, FQNEAQ (reference sequence). V gave up 5 bases and J gave up 4 bases, with 14 bases separating them. The CDR3 loop spans 14 amino acids. CDR3 sequence reads: CASSPRDFVTEAFF. The CDR3 bases are TGTGCCAGCAGCCCCCGCGACTTCGTCACTGAAGCTTTCTTT. The entire variable domain, with the rest obtained from reference TRBV7-9 and TRBJ1-1, is as follows: DTGVSQNPRHKITKRGQNVTFRCDPISEHNRLYWYRQTLGQGPEFLTYFQNEAQLEKSRLLSDRFSAERPKGSFSTLEIQRTEQGDSAMYLCASSPRDFVTEAFFGQGTRLTVV.

V is TRBV7-2 and J is TRBJ2-7; no firm D call. V dropped 1 base and J dropped 6 bases, with 10 bases sitting between them. The CDR3 extends over 13 amino acids. Per germline, CDR1 SGHTA and CDR2 FQGNSA. The CDR3 region has the DNA TGTGCCAGCAGCTTAGGCCTATGGGCCGAGCAGTACGTC. Amino acid sequence: CASSLGLWAEQYV.

The chain uses TRBV15 and TRBJ1-1; the D gene is possibly TRBD1 (6 bases). Germline CDR1 reads LNHNV; CDR2 reads YYDKDF (reference sequence). Deletions cut 3 bases from V and 0 bases from J, with 20 bases between. The CDR3 is 18 residues long. The CDR3 sequence is CATSRRSGGLEMNTEAFF. The CDR3 region has the DNA TGTGCCACCAGCAGGAGGTCGGGGGGGCTGGAGATGAACACTGAAGCTTTCTTT.

The genes are TRBV18 and TRBJ1-2; D gene uncertain. Germline V lookup: CDR1 KGHSH, CDR2 LQKENI. CDR3 length equals 13 residues. The germline V and J ends were trimmed by 2 bases and 4 bases, with 8 bases remaining between them. The CDR3 coding sequence is TGTGCCAGCTCACCAACGGAGAGCTATGGCTACACCTTC. This codes for CASSPTESYGYTF.

The V call is TRBV29-1, the J call TRBJ1-1; D is unresolved. Trimming cost V 1 base and J 8 bases, with 8 bases left between them. The CDR3 totals 11 residues. The V gene's germline CDR1 is SQVTM and CDR2 ANQGSEA. The CDR3 DNA sequence: TGCAGCGTTGAAGCCCCCGGGGAAGCTTTCTTT. Amino acids: CSVEAPGEAFF. The variable domain in full, with the rest retrieved from reference TRBV29-1 and TRBJ1-1, is SAVISQKPSRDICQRGTSLTIQCQVDSQVTMMFWYRQQPGQSLTLIATANQGSEATYESGFVIDKFPISRPNLTFSTLTVSNMSPEDSSIYLCSVEAPGEAFFGQGTRLTVV.

This clone was seen a few times. The rearrangement joins TRBV9 to TRBJ2-7; D is perhaps TRBD1 (6 bases). The CDR3 length is 15 residues. Trimming shortened V by 4 bases and J by 3 bases, and 17 bases separated the two germline ends. Germline CDR1 and CDR2: SGDLS and YYNGEE. CDR3 in DNA: TGTGCCAGCAGCCTAGAAGGGGGTCTCCTCTACGAGCAGTACTTC. Translating gives CASSLEGGLLYEQYF.